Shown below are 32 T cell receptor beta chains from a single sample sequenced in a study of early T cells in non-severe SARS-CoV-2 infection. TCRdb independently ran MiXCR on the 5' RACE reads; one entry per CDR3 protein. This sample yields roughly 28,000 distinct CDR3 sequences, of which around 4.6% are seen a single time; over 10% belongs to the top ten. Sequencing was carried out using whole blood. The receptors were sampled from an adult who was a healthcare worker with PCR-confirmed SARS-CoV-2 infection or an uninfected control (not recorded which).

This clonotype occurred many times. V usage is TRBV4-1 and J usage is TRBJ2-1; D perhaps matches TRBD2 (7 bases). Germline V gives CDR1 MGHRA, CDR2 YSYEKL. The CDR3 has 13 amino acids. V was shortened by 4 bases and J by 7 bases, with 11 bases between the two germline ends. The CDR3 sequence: CASSLGGGNEQFF. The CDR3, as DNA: TGCGCCAGCAGCCTAGGGGGGGGAAATGAGCAGTTCTTC.

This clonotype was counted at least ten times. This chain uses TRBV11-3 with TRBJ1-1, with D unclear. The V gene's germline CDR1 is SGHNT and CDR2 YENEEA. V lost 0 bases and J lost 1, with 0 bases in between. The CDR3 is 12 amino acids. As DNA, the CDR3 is TGTGCCAGCAGCTTAGAGAACACTGAAGCTTTCTTT. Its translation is CASSLENTEAFF.

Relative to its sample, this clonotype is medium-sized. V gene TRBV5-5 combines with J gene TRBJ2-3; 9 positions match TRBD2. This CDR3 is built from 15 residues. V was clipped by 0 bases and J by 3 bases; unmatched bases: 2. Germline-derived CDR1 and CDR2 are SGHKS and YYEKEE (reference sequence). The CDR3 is CASSLDSGGTDTQYF. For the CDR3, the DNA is TGTGCCAGCAGCTTGGATAGCGGGGGAACAGATACGCAGTATTTT.

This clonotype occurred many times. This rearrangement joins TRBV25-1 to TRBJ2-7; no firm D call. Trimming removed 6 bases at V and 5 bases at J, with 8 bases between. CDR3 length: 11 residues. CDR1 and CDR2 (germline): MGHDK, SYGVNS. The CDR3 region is CASSPPDEQYV. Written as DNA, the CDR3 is TGTGCCAGCAGCCCCCCCGACGAGCAGTACGTC.

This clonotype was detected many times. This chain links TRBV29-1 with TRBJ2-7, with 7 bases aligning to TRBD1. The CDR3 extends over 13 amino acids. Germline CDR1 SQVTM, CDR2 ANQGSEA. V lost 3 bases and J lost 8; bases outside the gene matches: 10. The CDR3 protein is CSVEQGVTDKQYF. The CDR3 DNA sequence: TGCAGCGTTGAGCAGGGGGTCACGGATAAGCAGTACTTC.

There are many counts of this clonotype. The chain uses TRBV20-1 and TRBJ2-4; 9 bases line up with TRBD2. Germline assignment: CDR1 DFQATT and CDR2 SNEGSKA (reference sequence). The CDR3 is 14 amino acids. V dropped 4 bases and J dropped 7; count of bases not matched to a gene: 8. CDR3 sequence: CSATPAAGGNIQYF. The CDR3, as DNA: TGCAGTGCTACACCCGCAGCGGGAGGTAACATTCAGTACTTC.

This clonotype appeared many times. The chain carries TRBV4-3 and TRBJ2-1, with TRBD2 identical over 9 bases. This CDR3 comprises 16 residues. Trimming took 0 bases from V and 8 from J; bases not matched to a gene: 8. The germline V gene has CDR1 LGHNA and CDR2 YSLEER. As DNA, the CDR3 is TGCGCCAGCAGCCAAGATTATGCGGGAGGGACCGATGAGCAGTTCTTC. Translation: CASSQDYAGGTDEQFF.

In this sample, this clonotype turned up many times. CDR3 loop: CASSAKKIWTGGYEQYF. Here the CDR3 DNA reads TGTGCCAGCAGTGCGAAAAAAATTTGGACAGGGGGGTACGAGCAGTACTTC. V gene TRBV12-3 or TRBV12-4 combines with J gene TRBJ2-7; 10 nucleotides align to TRBD1. The J segment lost 4 bases and the V segment lost 5 bases, leaving 14 bases of the junction unmatched. CDR3 length: 17 residues.

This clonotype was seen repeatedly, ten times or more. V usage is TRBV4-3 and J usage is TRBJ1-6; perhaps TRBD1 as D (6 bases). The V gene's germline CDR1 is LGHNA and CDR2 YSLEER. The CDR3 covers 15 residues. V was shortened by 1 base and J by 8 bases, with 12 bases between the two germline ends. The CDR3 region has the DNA TGCGCCAGCAGCCAAGGTTACAGGGCAGATTCACCCCTCCACTTT. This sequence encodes CASSQGYRADSPLHF.

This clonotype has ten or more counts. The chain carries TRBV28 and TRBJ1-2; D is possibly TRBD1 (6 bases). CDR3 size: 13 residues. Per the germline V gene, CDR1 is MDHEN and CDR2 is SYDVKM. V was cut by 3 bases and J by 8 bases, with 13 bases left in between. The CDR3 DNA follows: TGTGCCAGCAGTTTTAGGGGGTTCGACGGCTACACCTTC. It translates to CASSFRGFDGYTF.

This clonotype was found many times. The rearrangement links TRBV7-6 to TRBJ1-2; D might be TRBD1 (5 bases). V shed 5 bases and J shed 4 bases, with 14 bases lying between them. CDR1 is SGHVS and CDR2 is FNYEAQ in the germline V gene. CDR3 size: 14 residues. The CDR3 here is CASSPGGGGYGYTF. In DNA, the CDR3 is TGTGCCAGCAGCCCTGGGGGTGGAGGCTATGGCTACACCTTC. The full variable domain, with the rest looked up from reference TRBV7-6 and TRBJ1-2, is GAGVSQSPRYKVTKRGQDVALRCDPISGHVSLYWYRQALGQGPEFLTYFNYEAQQDKSGLPNDRFSAERPEGSISTLTIQRTEQRDSAMYRCASSPGGGGYGYTFGSGTRLTVV.

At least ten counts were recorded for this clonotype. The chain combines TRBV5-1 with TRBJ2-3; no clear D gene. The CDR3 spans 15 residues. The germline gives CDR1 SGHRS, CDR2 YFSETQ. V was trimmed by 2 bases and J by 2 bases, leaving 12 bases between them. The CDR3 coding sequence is TGCGCCAGCAGCTTCGGCCAGGCGGACACAGATACGCAGTATTTT. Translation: CASSFGQADTDTQYF.

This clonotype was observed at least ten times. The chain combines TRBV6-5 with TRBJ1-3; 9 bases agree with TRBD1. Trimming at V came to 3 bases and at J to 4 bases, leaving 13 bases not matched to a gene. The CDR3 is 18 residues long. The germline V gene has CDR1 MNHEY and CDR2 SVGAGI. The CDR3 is CASSYSGQGYSSGNTIYF. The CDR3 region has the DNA TGTGCCAGCAGTTATTCGGGACAGGGATACTCTTCCGGAAACACCATATATTTT.

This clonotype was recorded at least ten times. The CDR3 DNA reads TGCAGTGCTACCAGCAGGGGACTAGCGGCTTACAATGAGCAGTTCTTC. As protein: CSATSRGLAAYNEQFF. The V and J genes are TRBV20-1 and TRBJ2-1, with 11 bases aligning to TRBD2. The CDR3 length is 16 residues. Germline values: CDR1 DFQATT, CDR2 SNEGSKA (reference sequence). The V gene end was trimmed by 4 bases and the J gene end by 4 bases; junction bases not matched to a gene: 9.

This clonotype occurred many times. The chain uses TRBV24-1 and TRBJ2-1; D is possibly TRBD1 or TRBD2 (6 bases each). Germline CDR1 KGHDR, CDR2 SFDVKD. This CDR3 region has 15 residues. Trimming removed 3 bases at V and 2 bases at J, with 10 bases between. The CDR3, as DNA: TGTGCCACCAGTGATAAGGGGGGAGCCTACAATGAGCAGTTCTTC. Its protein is CATSDKGGAYNEQFF.

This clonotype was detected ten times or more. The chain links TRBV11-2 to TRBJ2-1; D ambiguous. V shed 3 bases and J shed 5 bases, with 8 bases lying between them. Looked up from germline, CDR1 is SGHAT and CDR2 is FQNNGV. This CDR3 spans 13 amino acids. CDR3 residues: CASSFSRNNEQFF. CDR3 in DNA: TGTGCCAGCAGCTTCAGCAGGAACAATGAGCAGTTCTTC.

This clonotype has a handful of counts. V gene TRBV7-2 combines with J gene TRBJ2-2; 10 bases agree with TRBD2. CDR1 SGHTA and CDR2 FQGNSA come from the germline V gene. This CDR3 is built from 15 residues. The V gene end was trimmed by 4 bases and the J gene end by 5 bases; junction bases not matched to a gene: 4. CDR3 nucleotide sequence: TGTGCCAGCAGCTGGAGGACTAGCGGTACCGGGGAGCTGTTTTTT. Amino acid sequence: CASSWRTSGTGELFF.

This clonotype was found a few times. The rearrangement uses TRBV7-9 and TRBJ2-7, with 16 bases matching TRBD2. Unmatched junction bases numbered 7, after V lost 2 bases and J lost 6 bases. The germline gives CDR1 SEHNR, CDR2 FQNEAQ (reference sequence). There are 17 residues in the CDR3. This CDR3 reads CASSLTGTSGRAAEQYV. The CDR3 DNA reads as TGTGCCAGCAGCTTAACCGGGACTAGCGGGAGGGCCGCCGAGCAGTACGTC.

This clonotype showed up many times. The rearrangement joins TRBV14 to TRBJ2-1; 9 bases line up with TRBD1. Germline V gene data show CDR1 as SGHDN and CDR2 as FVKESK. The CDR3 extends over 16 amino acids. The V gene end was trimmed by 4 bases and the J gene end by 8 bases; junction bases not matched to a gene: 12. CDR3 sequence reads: CASSPLNRGHGDEQFF. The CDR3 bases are TGTGCCAGCAGCCCGCTTAACAGGGGGCACGGTGATGAGCAGTTCTTC.

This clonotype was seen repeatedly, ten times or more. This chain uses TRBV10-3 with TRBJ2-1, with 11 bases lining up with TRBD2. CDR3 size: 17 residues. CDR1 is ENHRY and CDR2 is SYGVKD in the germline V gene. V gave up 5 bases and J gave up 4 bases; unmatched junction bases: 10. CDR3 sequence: CAISFSGRAGIYNEQFF. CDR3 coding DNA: TGTGCCATCAGTTTTAGCGGGAGGGCCGGTATTTACAATGAGCAGTTCTTC.

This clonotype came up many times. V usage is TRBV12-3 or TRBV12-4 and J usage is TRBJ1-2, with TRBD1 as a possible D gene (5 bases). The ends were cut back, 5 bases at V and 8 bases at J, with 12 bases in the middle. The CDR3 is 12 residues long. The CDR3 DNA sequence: TGTGCCAGCAGTCCGGGGGAAAGCGGCTACACCTTC. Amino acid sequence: CASSPGESGYTF.

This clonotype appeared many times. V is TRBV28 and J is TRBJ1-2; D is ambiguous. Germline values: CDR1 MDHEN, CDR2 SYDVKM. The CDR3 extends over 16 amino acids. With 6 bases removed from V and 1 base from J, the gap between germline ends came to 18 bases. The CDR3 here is CASSKRKTFYNYGYTF. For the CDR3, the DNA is TGTGCCAGCAGCAAACGAAAAACCTTCTATAACTATGGCTACACCTTC.

The CDR3 is CASSPQGQGFRSTEAFF. DNA for the CDR3: TGTGCCAGCTCACCACAGGGACAGGGGTTTCGTAGCACTGAAGCTTTCTTT. V gene TRBV18 combines with J gene TRBJ1-1; TRBD1 aligns across 10 bases. Germline V CDR1 and CDR2: KGHSH, LQKENI. V trimming: 1 base; J trimming: 4 bases; junction bases outside the gene matches: 9. This CDR3 comprises 17 residues.

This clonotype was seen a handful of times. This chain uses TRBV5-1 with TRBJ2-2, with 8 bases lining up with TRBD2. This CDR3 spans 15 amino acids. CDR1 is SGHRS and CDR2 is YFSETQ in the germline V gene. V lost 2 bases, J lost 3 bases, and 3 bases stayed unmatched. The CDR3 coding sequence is TGCGCCAGCAGCTTAGGACTAGCATACACCGGGGAGCTGTTTTTT. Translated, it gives CASSLGLAYTGELFF. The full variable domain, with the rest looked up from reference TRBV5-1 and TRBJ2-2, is KAGVTQTPRYLIKTRGQQVTLSCSPISGHRSVSWYQQTPGQGLQFLFEYFSETQRNKGNFPGRFSGRQFSNSRSEMNVSTLELGDSALYLCASSLGLAYTGELFFGEGSRLTVL.

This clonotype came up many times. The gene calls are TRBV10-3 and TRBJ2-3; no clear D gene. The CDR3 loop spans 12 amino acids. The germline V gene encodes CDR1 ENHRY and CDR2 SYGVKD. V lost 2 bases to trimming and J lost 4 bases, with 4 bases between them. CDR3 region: CAISERADTQYF. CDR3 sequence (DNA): TGTGCCATCAGTGAGAGGGCAGATACGCAGTATTTT.

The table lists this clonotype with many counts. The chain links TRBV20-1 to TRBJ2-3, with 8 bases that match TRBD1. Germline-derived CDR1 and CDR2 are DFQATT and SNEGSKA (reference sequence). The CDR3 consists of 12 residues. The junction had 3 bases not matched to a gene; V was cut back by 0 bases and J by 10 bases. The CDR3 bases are TGCAGTGCTAGAGATGACAGGGGCGCGCAGTATTTT. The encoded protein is CSARDDRGAQYF.

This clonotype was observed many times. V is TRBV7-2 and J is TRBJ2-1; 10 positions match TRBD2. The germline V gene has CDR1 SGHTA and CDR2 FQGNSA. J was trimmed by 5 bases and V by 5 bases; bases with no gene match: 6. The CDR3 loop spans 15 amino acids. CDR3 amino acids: CASSRSGRANNEQFF. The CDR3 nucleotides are TGTGCCAGCAGCCGCAGCGGGAGGGCTAACAATGAGCAGTTCTTC.

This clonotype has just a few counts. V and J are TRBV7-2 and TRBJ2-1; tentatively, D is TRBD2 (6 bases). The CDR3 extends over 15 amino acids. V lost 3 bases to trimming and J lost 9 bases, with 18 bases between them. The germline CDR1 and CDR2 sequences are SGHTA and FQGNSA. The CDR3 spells CASSFAGMSWGEQFF. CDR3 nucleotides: TGTGCCAGCAGCTTCGCGGGGATGTCTTGGGGTGAGCAGTTCTTC.

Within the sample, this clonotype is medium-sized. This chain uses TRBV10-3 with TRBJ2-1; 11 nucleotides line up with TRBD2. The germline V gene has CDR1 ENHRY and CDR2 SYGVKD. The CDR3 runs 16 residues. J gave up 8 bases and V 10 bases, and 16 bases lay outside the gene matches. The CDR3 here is CATLSGTSGSGDEQFF. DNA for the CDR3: TGTGCCACCCTCTCGGGTACTAGCGGGAGTGGTGATGAGCAGTTCTTC.

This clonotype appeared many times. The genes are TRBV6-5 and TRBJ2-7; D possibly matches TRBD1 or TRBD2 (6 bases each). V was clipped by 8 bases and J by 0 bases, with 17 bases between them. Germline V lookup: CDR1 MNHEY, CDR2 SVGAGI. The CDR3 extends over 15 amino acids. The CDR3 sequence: CASRRGAGLSYEQYV. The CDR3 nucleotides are TGTGCCAGCCGAAGGGGGGCAGGCCTCTCCTACGAGCAGTACGTC.

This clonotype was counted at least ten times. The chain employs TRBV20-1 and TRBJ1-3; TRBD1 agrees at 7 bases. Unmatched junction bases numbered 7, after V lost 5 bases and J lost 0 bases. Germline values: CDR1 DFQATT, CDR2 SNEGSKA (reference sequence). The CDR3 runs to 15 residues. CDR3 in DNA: TGCAGTGCTGGGGGGGGACAGTACTCTGGAAACACCATATATTTT. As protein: CSAGGGQYSGNTIYF.

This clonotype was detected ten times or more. CDR3: CASTTGTGANNYGYTF. CDR3 DNA: TGTGCCAGTACCACCGGGACAGGGGCAAATAACTATGGCTACACCTTC. This chain joins TRBV19 and TRBJ1-2, with 10 positions matching TRBD1. CDR3 size: 16 residues. CDR1 is LNHDA and CDR2 is SQIVND in the germline V gene (reference sequence). V dropped 7 bases and J dropped 1; count of bases not matched to a gene: 9.